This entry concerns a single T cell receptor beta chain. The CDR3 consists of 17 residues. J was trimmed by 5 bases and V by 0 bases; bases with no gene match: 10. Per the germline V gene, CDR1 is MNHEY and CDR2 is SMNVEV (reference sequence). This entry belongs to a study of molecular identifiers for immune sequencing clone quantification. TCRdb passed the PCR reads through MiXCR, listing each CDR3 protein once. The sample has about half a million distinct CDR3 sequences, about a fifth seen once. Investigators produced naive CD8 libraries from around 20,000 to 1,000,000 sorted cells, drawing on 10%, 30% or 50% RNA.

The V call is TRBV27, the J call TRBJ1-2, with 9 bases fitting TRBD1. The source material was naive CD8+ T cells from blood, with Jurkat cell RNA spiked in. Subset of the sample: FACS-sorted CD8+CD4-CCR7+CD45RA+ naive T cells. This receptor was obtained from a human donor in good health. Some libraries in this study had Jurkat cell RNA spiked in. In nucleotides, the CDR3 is TGTGCCAGCAGTTTATCAGGACAGGGGCCGAGCAAGTATGGCTACACCTTC. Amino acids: CASSLSGQGPSKYGYTF.